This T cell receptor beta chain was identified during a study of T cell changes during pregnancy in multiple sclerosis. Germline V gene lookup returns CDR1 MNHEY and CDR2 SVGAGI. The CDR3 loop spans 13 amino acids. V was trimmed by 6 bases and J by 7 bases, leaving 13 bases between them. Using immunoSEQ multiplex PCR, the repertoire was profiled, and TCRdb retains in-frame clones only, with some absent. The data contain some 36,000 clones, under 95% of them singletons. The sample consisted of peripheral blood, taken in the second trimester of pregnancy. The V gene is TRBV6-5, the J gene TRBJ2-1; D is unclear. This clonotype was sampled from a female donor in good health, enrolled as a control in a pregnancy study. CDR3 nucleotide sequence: TGTGCCAGCAGCCGACTCGACGGTAATGAGCAGTTCTTC. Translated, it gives CASSRLDGNEQFF.